This record looks at one TCR beta chain sequence and its context. Its matching antigen is unknown. The sample originates from a study of glioma-infiltrating T cells after dendritic cell vaccination. Study conclusions and caveats: Higher TCR clonality did not directly relate to longer survival. The cohort had few patients with full blood and tumor sets.

V shed 4 bases and J shed 0 bases, with 9 bases lying between them. Germline V gene sequence: CDR1 LNHDA, CDR2 SQIVND (reference sequence). The CDR3 is made up of 14 amino acids. The primer mix had 60 V beta and 13 J beta primers. Sequencing was performed with immunoSEQ multiplex PCR; in TCRdb, only in-frame clones are kept and a portion is missing. The top ten hold more than 10% of the sample, which has over 90,000 clones, roughly four fifths seen once. None of the glioblastoma patients had an isocitrate dehydrogenase mutation. The sequence came from a human donor with glioblastoma. The J gene is TRBJ1-1, the V gene TRBV19, with D tentatively TRBD1 (5 bases). This specimen consisted of blood, obtained before dendritic cell vaccination. For the CDR3, the DNA is TGTGCCAGTAGTAATCGGGGGGTGAACACTGAAGCTTTCTTT. Its translation is CASSNRGVNTEAFF.